The clone carrying this T cell receptor (beta chain) was picked up a small number of times. Its specificity is unknown. This CDR3 is 17 amino acids long. V was pared by 0 bases and J by 1 base, with 15 bases between. Germline V gives CDR1 SEHNR, CDR2 FQNEAQ (reference sequence). This entry comes from a study of radiotherapy plus CTLA-4 blockade in lung cancer. The assay was immunoSEQ multiplex PCR, and TCRdb's table has in-frame clones only and misses some. The sample contains 56,000 or so clones, roughly 84% of which appear only once. The study, taken as a whole, reports: The best prediction of response reportedly came from early blood T cell clone dynamics, with interferon-beta.

This rearrangement joins TRBV7-9 to TRBJ2-5; the D gene is possibly TRBD1 (7 bases). Sample: peripheral blood, taken from a patient treated with radiotherapy plus ipilimumab. The TCR comes from a human donor with non-small cell lung cancer who had a partial response to radiotherapy plus ipilimumab. This chain's CDR3 is CASSLAGGGRIQETQYF. The CDR3 nucleotides are TGTGCCAGCAGCTTAGCCGGAGGGGGCCGCATCCAAGAGACCCAGTACTTC.